One and the same sample provided the 9 T cell receptor beta chains below, sequenced in a study of identical twins. TCRdb reprocessed the 5' RACE reads via MiXCR and lists one record per CDR3 protein. Counted here are 700,000 or so distinct CDR3 sequences, 8.6% occurring once; the ten biggest clones make up 0.98%. These data are also associated with another study on yellow fever vaccine responses in identical twins.

The sample taken for sequencing was PBMCs. These receptors were obtained from a woman aged 18-29 years in good health.

This clonotype showed up many times. Here the CDR3 DNA reads TGCAGTGCTAGAGACGTGGAATCAAGCGAGATCTACAATGAGCAGTTCTTC. Its translation is CSARDVESSEIYNEQFF. The rearrangement uses TRBV20-1 and TRBJ2-1; D ambiguous. In germline, CDR1 is DFQATT, CDR2 SNEGSKA (reference sequence). Trimming left V 0 bases short and J 3 bases short, with 18 bases between. The CDR3 spans 17 residues.

This clonotype came up a few times. The chain is built from TRBV5-6 and TRBJ1-2; unclear D gene. Trimming shortened V by 7 bases and J by 2 bases, and 9 bases separated the two germline ends. The CDR3 covers 12 residues. Looked up from germline, CDR1 is SGHDT and CDR2 is YYEEEE. In DNA, the CDR3 is TGTGCCAGCGGGTCTGAGAACTATGGCTACACCTTC. It yields the protein CASGSENYGYTF.

The V call is TRBV9, the J call TRBJ2-3, with 10 bases lining up with TRBD2. This CDR3 has 17 amino acids. The ends lost 0 bases at V and 2 bases at J; junction bases unmatched: 6. The germline CDR1 and CDR2 sequences are SGDLS and YYNGEE. In DNA form, the CDR3 reads TGTGCCAGCAGCGTAGTGTCTAGCGGGGGTCTCACAGATACGCAGTATTTT. Amino acids: CASSVVSSGGLTDTQYF.

This clonotype was recorded once. V is TRBV10-2 and J is TRBJ2-1; D possibly uses TRBD1 or TRBD2 (5 bases each). This CDR3 has 15 amino acids. CDR1 and CDR2 from the germline V gene are WSHSY and SAAADI. The germline V and J ends were trimmed by 6 bases and 8 bases, with 20 bases remaining between them. The CDR3 nucleotides read TGCGCCAGCAGCCCAATAGCGCAAGGGACCTATGAGCAGTTCTTC. Its translation: CASSPIAQGTYEQFF.

This clonotype occurred a few times. The chain has TRBV5-1 and TRBJ2-5; 7 bases match TRBD1. The CDR3 loop spans 17 amino acids. J gave up 2 bases and V 4 bases, and 14 bases lay outside the gene matches. Germline CDR1 SGHRS, CDR2 YFSETQ. This chain's CDR3 is CASSATPGQAIQETQYF. CDR3 sequence (DNA): TGCGCCAGCAGCGCCACCCCCGGACAGGCTATACAAGAGACCCAGTACTTC.

This chain links TRBV20-1 with TRBJ2-2, with a possible D match to TRBD2 (6 bases). The V end lost 3 bases, the J end lost 1 base, and 12 bases lay between the germline ends. CDR3 size: 15 residues. Germline V gene data show CDR1 as DFQATT and CDR2 as SNEGSKA (reference sequence). In DNA, the CDR3 is TGCAGTGCTAGGCTCCTAGCGATGAACACCGGGGAGCTGTTTTTT. Residues: CSARLLAMNTGELFF.

The table lists this clonotype with a few counts. V is TRBV7-6 and J is TRBJ1-6, with TRBD1 as a possible D gene (6 bases). V lost 6 bases to trimming and J lost 7 bases, with 16 bases between them. CDR1 is SGHVS, CDR2 FNYEAQ, per germline. This CDR3 has 15 residues. The CDR3 here is CASSLETGLNSPLHF. The CDR3 DNA reads as TGTGCCAGCAGTCTAGAAACAGGGCTGAATTCACCCCTCCACTTT.

The chain combines TRBV4-1 with TRBJ2-7; 9 bases map to TRBD2. This CDR3 region has 15 residues. The V segment lost 3 bases and the J segment 3 bases; nucleotides outside the gene matches: 6. The V gene's germline CDR1 is MGHRA and CDR2 YSYEKL. The CDR3 coding sequence is TGCGCCAGCAGCCACCGCGGTAGCGGGAGCTACGAGCAGTACTTC. Protein: CASSHRGSGSYEQYF.

This clonotype was counted at least ten times. The chain is built from TRBV4-3 and TRBJ1-6; 7 bases line up with TRBD1. Losses at the gene ends were 1 base for V and 7 bases for J; bases not matched to a gene: 7. CDR3 length: 16 amino acids. Germline V gene sequence: CDR1 LGHNA, CDR2 YSLEER. Here the CDR3 reads CASSQGDSGGNSPLHF. The CDR3 DNA is TGCGCCAGCAGCCAAGGGGACTCAGGGGGGAATTCACCCCTCCACTTT.